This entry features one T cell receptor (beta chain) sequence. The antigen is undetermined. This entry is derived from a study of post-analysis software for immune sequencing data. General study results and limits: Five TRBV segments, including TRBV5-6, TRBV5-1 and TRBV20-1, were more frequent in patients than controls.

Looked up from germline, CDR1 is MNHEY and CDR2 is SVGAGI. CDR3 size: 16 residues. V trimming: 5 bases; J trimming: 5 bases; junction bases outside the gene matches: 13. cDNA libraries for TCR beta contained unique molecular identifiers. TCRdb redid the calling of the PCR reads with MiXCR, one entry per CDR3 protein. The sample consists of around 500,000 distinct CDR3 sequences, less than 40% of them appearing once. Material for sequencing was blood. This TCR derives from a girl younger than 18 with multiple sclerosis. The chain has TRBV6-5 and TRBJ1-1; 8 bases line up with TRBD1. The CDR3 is CASSPTRGQGWTEAFF. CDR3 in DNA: TGTGCCAGCAGTCCCACCCGAGGACAGGGCTGGACTGAAGCTTTCTTT.